These 22 T cell receptor beta chains originate from one sample sequenced in a study of T cells in Graves' hyperthyroidism and ophthalmopathy. RNA transcripts served as the template for amplifying TCR beta CDR3 regions. The HTBI primer set was used in a first-round RT-PCR of the TCR CDR3. TCRdb called the multiplex PCR reads again in MiXCR, with one record for every CDR3 protein. The sample comprises about 110,000 distinct CDR3 sequences, more than 15% of which are singletons, and around two fifths rests with the top ten. Source material: blood. The receptors originated from a woman in her forties or fifties with Graves' hyperthyroidism.

The chain joins TRBV5-1 to TRBJ2-5, with 9 bases fitting TRBD2. CDR3 length equals 16 residues. V lost 3 bases and J lost 2; bases outside the gene matches: 8. Germline CDR1 is SGHRS and CDR2 is YFSETQ. The CDR3 is CASSSPLAGAQETQYF. The CDR3 coding sequence is TGCGCCAGCAGCTCTCCCTTAGCGGGGGCACAAGAGACCCAGTACTTC.

This clonotype was counted ten times or more. The chain has TRBV5-1 and TRBJ2-3, with D tentatively TRBD1 or TRBD2 (5 bases each). The CDR3 runs 17 residues. Per germline, CDR1 SGHRS and CDR2 YFSETQ. V was trimmed by 0 bases and J by 0 bases, leaving 14 bases between them. The DNA for the CDR3 is TGCGCCAGCAGCTTGGTTGGGACGGCAATCAGCACAGATACGCAGTATTTT. This encodes CASSLVGTAISTDTQYF.

This clonotype showed up many times. Here the CDR3 DNA reads TGCAGCGCAAGACTAGCGAGCGGCGAGCAGTACGTC. Protein: CSARLASGEQYV. V is TRBV29-1 and J is TRBJ2-7; 8 nucleotides align to TRBD2. CDR1 and CDR2 from the germline V gene are SQVTM and ANQGSEA. This CDR3 comprises 12 residues. After removal of 7 bases from V and 6 bases from J, the junction contained 8 bases not matched to a gene.

This clonotype was detected many times. The rearrangement uses TRBV9 and TRBJ1-6, with D perhaps matching TRBD1 (6 bases). This CDR3 comprises 14 residues. V lost 0 bases and J 9 bases, leaving 10 bases between the germline ends. The germline CDR1 and CDR2 sequences are SGDLS and YYNGEE. CDR3 sequence: CASSVGQGRSPLHF. The CDR3 DNA reads as TGTGCCAGCAGCGTAGGCCAGGGGCGTTCACCCCTCCACTTT.

This clonotype was seen ten or more times. The rearrangement joins TRBV20-1 to TRBJ2-1; TRBD2 agrees at 12 bases. CDR1 is DFQATT and CDR2 is SNEGSKA in the germline V gene (reference sequence). With V trimmed by 3 bases and J by 8 bases, 8 bases remained unmatched. This CDR3 spans 15 amino acids. In DNA form, the CDR3 reads TGCAGTGCTAGGGCTAGCGGGAGGGCCACAGATGAGCAGTTCTTC. It codes for CSARASGRATDEQFF.

This clonotype was seen many times. The gene calls are TRBV10-3 and TRBJ2-5; no definite D call. The germline V and J ends were trimmed by 6 bases and 2 bases, with 16 bases remaining between them. Germline CDR1 reads ENHRY; CDR2 reads SYGVKD. The CDR3 loop spans 15 amino acids. The CDR3 loop reads CAISDPLKNQETQYF. The CDR3 DNA reads as TGTGCCATCAGCGACCCTCTGAAGAATCAAGAGACCCAGTACTTC.

The chain recombines TRBV18 with TRBJ1-5, with D possibly matching TRBD1 (5 bases). Germline lookup yields CDR1 KGHSH and CDR2 LQKENI. V was trimmed by 4 bases and J by 1 base, leaving 8 bases between them. The CDR3 has 14 amino acids. The chain's CDR3 is CASSLRQSNQPQHF. For the CDR3, the DNA is TGTGCCAGCTCACTCCGACAGAGCAATCAGCCCCAGCATTTT. The entire variable domain, with the rest obtained from reference TRBV18 and TRBJ1-5, is as follows: NAGVMQNPRHLVRRRGQEARLRCSPMKGHSHVYWYRQLPEEGLKFMVYLQKENIIDESGMPKERFSAEFPKEGPSILRIQQVVRGDSAAYFCASSLRQSNQPQHFGDGTRLSIL.

This clonotype was seen many times. This chain links TRBV27 with TRBJ1-4; D unclear. V was clipped by 2 bases and J by 5 bases, with 9 bases between them. The CDR3 loop spans 14 amino acids. Germline values: CDR1 MNHEY, CDR2 SMNVEV (reference sequence). DNA for the CDR3: TGTGCCAGCAGTTTACTTGCTGGGAATGAAAAACTGTTTTTT. Translated: CASSLLAGNEKLFF. Using reference TRBV27 and TRBJ1-4 for the parts outside the CDR3, the full variable domain is EAQVTQNPRYLITVTGKKLTVTCSQNMNHEYMSWYRQDPGLGLRQIYYSMNVEVTDKGDVPEGYKVSRKEKRNFPLILESPSPNQTSLYFCASSLLAGNEKLFFGSGTQLSVL.

In its sample, this clonotype was seen many times. This chain joins TRBV7-8 and TRBJ1-5; 7 positions match TRBD1. The CDR3 has 16 amino acids. V trimming: 5 bases; J trimming: 3 bases; junction bases outside the gene matches: 10. CDR1 is SGHVS, CDR2 FQNEAQ, per germline. DNA for the CDR3: TGTGCCAGCAGCCGCTCCGGGACAGCGTACAATCAGCCCCAGCATTTT. Amino acid sequence: CASSRSGTAYNQPQHF. The full variable domain, its missing parts supplied by reference TRBV7-8 and TRBJ1-5, is GAGVSQSPRYKVAKRGQDVALRCDPISGHVSLFWYQQALGQGPEFLTYFQNEAQLDKSGLPSDRFFAERPEGSVSTLKIQRTQQEDSAVYLCASSRSGTAYNQPQHFGDGTRLSIL.

This clonotype was found many times. The CDR3 nucleotides are TGTGCCAGCAGTGAAGTAGGGTCGGATGGCTACACCTTC. This codes for CASSEVGSDGYTF. The rearrangement joins TRBV2 to TRBJ1-2, with unresolved D. V shed 1 base and J shed 6 bases, with 9 bases lying between them. CDR3 length: 13 residues. Germline loops: CDR1 SNHLY, CDR2 FYNNEI.

This clonotype was detected ten times or more. CDR3 sequence reads: CASNTLGSHSYEQYF. CDR3 DNA sequence: TGTGCCAGCAACACGCTGGGGTCCCACTCCTACGAGCAGTACTTC. The chain joins TRBV6-1 to TRBJ2-7; D is ambiguous. Trimming removed 7 bases at V and 0 bases at J, with 16 bases between. The CDR3 has 15 residues. Looked up from germline, CDR1 is MNHNS and CDR2 is SASEGT.

This clonotype was seen repeatedly, ten times or more. The chain links TRBV20-1 to TRBJ2-4; TRBD2 matches at 11 bases. The CDR3 is 14 residues long. Germline loops: CDR1 DFQATT, CDR2 SNEGSKA (reference sequence). The J segment lost 9 bases and the V segment lost 4 bases, leaving 8 bases of the junction unmatched. The CDR3 here is CSATLAGAGVIQYF. DNA of the CDR3: TGCAGTGCTACACTAGCGGGAGCCGGTGTCATTCAGTACTTC.

This clonotype was found a few times. This sequence joins TRBV19 and TRBJ2-2; the D is unclear. The V and J ends lost 5 bases and 7 bases respectively, with 14 bases between them. The CDR3 is 14 amino acids. Germline CDR1 and CDR2: LNHDA and SQIVND (reference sequence). CDR3 sequence reads: CASSDVANGGELFF. In nucleotides, the CDR3 is TGTGCCAGTAGTGACGTCGCAAACGGCGGGGAGCTGTTTTTT.

This clonotype was counted at least ten times. The chain has TRBV7-8 and TRBJ2-3, with 8 bases that match TRBD1. V shed 1 base and J 7 bases; nucleotides not matched to a gene: 7. This CDR3 has 15 amino acids. Germline V gives CDR1 SGHVS, CDR2 FQNEAQ. The CDR3 DNA reads TGTGCCAGCAGCTTAGACAGGGGGGAGTTTAATACGCAGTATTTT. Translation: CASSLDRGEFNTQYF.

This clonotype was counted many times. This chain connects TRBV30 to TRBJ2-7, with 13 bases identical to TRBD2. The CDR3 runs 15 residues. The J segment lost 1 base and the V segment lost 4 bases, leaving 4 bases of the junction unmatched. In germline, CDR1 is GTSNPN, CDR2 SVGIG (reference sequence). CDR3 coding DNA: TGTGCCTGGACTCGGACTAGCGGGGGTTCCTACGAGCAGTACTTC. Amino acid sequence: CAWTRTSGGSYEQYF.

This clonotype has at least ten counts. The chain links TRBV19 to TRBJ2-1, with D unresolved. CDR1 is LNHDA and CDR2 is SQIVND in the germline V gene (reference sequence). The CDR3 contains 13 residues. Trimming removed 1 base from V and 8 bases from J, with 9 bases in between. CDR3 sequence reads: CASSIVGRDEQFF. DNA of the CDR3: TGTGCCAGTAGTATAGTAGGACGGGATGAGCAGTTCTTC.

This clonotype was seen at least ten times. CDR3 in amino acids: CASSRLAVNYEQYF. In DNA form, the CDR3 reads TGTGCCAGCAGTCGGCTAGCGGTAAACTACGAGCAGTACTTC. V is TRBV2 and J is TRBJ2-7; 7 bases map to TRBD2. This CDR3 comprises 14 residues. Germline values: CDR1 SNHLY, CDR2 FYNNEI. V lost 5 bases to trimming and J lost 3 bases; unmatched junction nucleotides: 7.

This clonotype was detected ten times or more. This chain links TRBV5-1 with TRBJ1-4; 7 bases are shared with TRBD1. Germline assignment: CDR1 SGHRS and CDR2 YFSETQ. There are 16 residues in the CDR3. Trimming removed 4 bases from V and 0 bases from J; junction bases left unmatched: 6. CDR3 nucleotides: TGCGCCAGCAGCAGAGGACAGGCTGCAACTAATGAAAAACTGTTTTTT. It translates to CASSRGQAATNEKLFF. Based on the CDR3 plus reference TRBV5-1 and TRBJ1-4, the full variable domain is KAGVTQTPRYLIKTRGQQVTLSCSPISGHRSVSWYQQTPGQGLQFLFEYFSETQRNKGNFPGRFSGRQFSNSRSEMNVSTLELGDSALYLCASSRGQAATNEKLFFGSGTQLSVL.

This clonotype was counted at least ten times. The chain employs TRBV3-1 and TRBJ2-3, with TRBD2 identical over 8 bases. This CDR3 contains 12 residues. The V gene end was trimmed by 0 bases and the J gene end by 14 bases; junction bases not matched to a gene: 4. Germline-derived CDR1 and CDR2 are LGHDT and YNNKEL (reference sequence). CDR3: CASSQEAGVMYF. CDR3 DNA: TGTGCCAGCAGCCAAGAAGCGGGAGTCATGTATTTT.

This clonotype was detected ten times or more. The chain has TRBV29-1 and TRBJ2-2, with unresolved D. Germline values: CDR1 SQVTM, CDR2 ANQGSEA. Trimming left V 5 bases short and J 5 bases short, with 12 bases between. This CDR3 spans 13 amino acids. The CDR3 spells CSVSLGRTGELFF. Here the CDR3 DNA reads TGCAGCGTTTCCCTTGGACGGACCGGGGAGCTGTTTTTT.

The chain combines TRBV5-1 with TRBJ2-7, with D possibly being TRBD2 (6 bases). The V gene lost 4 bases and the J gene lost 4 bases, with 15 bases spanning the gap. CDR3 length: 14 amino acids. Germline loops: CDR1 SGHRS, CDR2 YFSETQ. CDR3 region: CASSPLGGEYEQYF. The CDR3 nucleotides read TGCGCCAGCAGCCCCCTGGGGGGTGAGTACGAGCAGTACTTC.

Notes on this clonotype: This sequence may be a read error, since a much larger clone differs from it by one base. The rearrangement links TRBV6-2 or TRBV6-3 to TRBJ2-7; D unresolved. This CDR3 has 13 residues. Germline values: CDR1 MNHEY, CDR2 SVGEGT. The V end was cut by 2 bases, the J end by 3 bases, with 8 bases between. The CDR3, as DNA: TGTGCCAGCAGTTACGGCGTACTCTACGAGCAGTACGTC. It translates to CASSYGVLYEQYV.